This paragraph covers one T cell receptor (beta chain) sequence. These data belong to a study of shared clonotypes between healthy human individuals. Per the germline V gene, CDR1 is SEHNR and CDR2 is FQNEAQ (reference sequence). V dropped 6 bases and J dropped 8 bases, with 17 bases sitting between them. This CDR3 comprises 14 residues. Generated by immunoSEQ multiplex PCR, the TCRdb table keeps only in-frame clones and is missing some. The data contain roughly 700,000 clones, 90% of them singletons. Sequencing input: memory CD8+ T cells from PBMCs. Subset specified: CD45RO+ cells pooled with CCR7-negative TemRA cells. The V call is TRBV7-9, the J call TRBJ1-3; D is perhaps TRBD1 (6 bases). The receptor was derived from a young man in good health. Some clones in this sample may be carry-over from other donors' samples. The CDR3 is CASRIGDRFDTIYF. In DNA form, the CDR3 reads TGTGCCAGCAGAATAGGAGACAGGTTCGACACCATATATTTT.